Listed below are T cell receptor beta chains from one sample, sequenced in a study of shared clonotypes between healthy human individuals. TCRdb keeps only in-frame clones here, not all; method: immunoSEQ multiplex PCR. Altogether about 2.4 million clones are present, approximately 94% being singletons, with the ten largest covering roughly 0.15%. Sequenced sample: naive CD4+ T cells sorted from blood. These receptor sequences come from a man younger than 30 in good health. Each CDR3 is given with its conserved first and last residue. The D gene is left open where the match is weak. Some rows mark clone size as missing; the rest say once, few, many or name a class of expanded clone.

abundance	v_gene	d_gene	j_gene	CDR3nt	CDR3aa
NA	TRBV4-3	NA	TRBJ2-2	TGCGCCAGCAGCCGAGCCGGGGAGCTGTTTTTT	CASSRAGELFF
NA	TRBV14	NA	TRBJ1-1	TGTGCCAGCACCCGGGGCCGGTTAGACACTGAAGCTTTCTTT	CASTRGRLDTEAFF
NA	TRBV28	NA	TRBJ2-7	TGTGCCAGCAGCCTCAGGGAGAGCTACGAGCAGTACTTC	CASSLRESYEQYF
NA	TRBV2	TRBD1	TRBJ2-7	TGTGCCAGCAGTTTCGATTATGGACAGGGATCTTCCGAGCAGTACTTC	CASSFDYGQGSSEQYF
NA	TRBV7-2	NA	TRBJ2-1	TGTGCCAGCAGCTTGGCAGGGAGCAGCAATGAGCAGTTCTTC	CASSLAGSSNEQFF
NA	TRBV9	NA	TRBJ2-2	TGTGCCAGCAGCGCCAGGGGCGCGAACACCGGGGAGCTGTTTTTT	CASSARGANTGELFF
NA	TRBV5-1	TRBD1	TRBJ2-7	TGCGCCAGCAGCATGCCGGGACAGCCTCAGGAGCAGTACTTC	CASSMPGQPQEQYF
NA	TRBV14	NA	TRBJ1-4	TGTGCCAGCAGCGTCCTCGGGGCAGGGCGGGAGAAACTGTTTTTT	CASSVLGAGREKLFF
NA	TRBV18	NA	TRBJ2-3	TGTGCCAGCTCACCCCCCGGGGGAGCCGATACGCAGTATTTT	CASSPPGGADTQYF
NA	TRBV5-1	NA	TRBJ1-1	TGCGCCAGCAGCTTTGGGGGAGGGACTGAAGCTTTCTTT	CASSFGGGTEAFF
NA	TRBV10-3	TRBD1	TRBJ2-1	TGTGCCATCAGTGACGACAGGGGGGGAGGTAATGAGCAGTTCTTC	CAISDDRGGGNEQFF
NA	TRBV29-1	NA	TRBJ1-1	TGCAGCGTTGAAGCAGGCATGAACACTGAAGCTTTCTTT	CSVEAGMNTEAFF
NA	TRBV19	TRBD1	TRBJ2-1	TGTGCCAGTAGTACCCCGCAGACAGGGGGCTCGAATGAGCAGTTCTTC	CASSTPQTGGSNEQFF
NA	TRBV11-2	NA	TRBJ1-4	TGTGCCAGCAGCTTACGGCTTCTCGGGGAAAAACTGTTTTTT	CASSLRLLGEKLFF
NA	TRBV25-1	TRBD1	TRBJ1-4	TGTGCCAGCAAAGAACCGGGACAGGACAATGAAAAACTGTTTTTT	CASKEPGQDNEKLFF
NA	TRBV6-5	TRBD2	TRBJ2-1	TGTGCCAGCAGTCCAAAGCGGGAGGGGGCCAATGAGCAGTTCTTC	CASSPKREGANEQFF
few	TRBV11-1	NA	TRBJ1-5	TGTGCCAGCAGCACGGTGACCGGCCCCCAGCATTTT	CASSTVTGPQHF
NA	TRBV30	TRBD2	TRBJ2-7	TGTGCCTGGAGTCAATCCGGGACTAGCGGGATGTACGAGCAGTACTTC	CAWSQSGTSGMYEQYF
NA	TRBV6-6	NA	TRBJ2-3	TGTGCCAGCAGCCTTAAGGATACGCAGTATTTT	CASSLKDTQYF
NA	TRBV10-3	TRBD1	TRBJ1-1	TGTGCCATCAGATTATCAGGACAGGCTGAAGCTTTCTTT	CAIRLSGQAEAFF
NA	TRBV7-9	NA	TRBJ2-1	TGTGCCAGCAGCTTGGTGAGAACCTACAATGAGCAGTTCTTC	CASSLVRTYNEQFF
NA	TRBV10-1	TRBD1	TRBJ2-1	TGCGCCAGCTCCGGGACAGGTAATAACGGCGAGCAGTTCTTC	CASSGTGNNGEQFF
NA	TRBV9	TRBD2	TRBJ2-3	TGTGCCAGCAGCGGCCTAGCGGGAGGCTCCACAGATACGCAGTATTTT	CASSGLAGGSTDTQYF
NA	TRBV5-1	TRBD2	TRBJ2-2	TGCGCCAGCAGCTTGGTGGCGGGAGGGACCGGGGAGCTGTTTTTT	CASSLVAGGTGELFF
NA	TRBV15	NA	TRBJ2-4	TGTGCCACCAGCAGACCTTATTGGGCCGGGACGGCAAAAAACATTCAGTACTTC	CATSRPYWAGTAKNIQYF
NA	TRBV5-8	NA	TRBJ2-5	TGTGCCAGCAGCTTGGGACCTCGGCGGACCCAGTACTTC	CASSLGPRRTQYF
few	TRBV2	NA	TRBJ1-6	TGTGCCAGCAGTGGGACCGGAGGACCCCTCCACTTT	CASSGTGGPLHF
NA	TRBV29-1	NA	TRBJ1-1	TGCAGCGTTGAAAGGGCTCTAGGTGTCACTGAAGCTTTCTTT	CSVERALGVTEAFF
few	TRBV10-3	NA	TRBJ2-7	TGTGCCATCACGGCCGGGATCTCCTACGAGCAGTACTTC	CAITAGISYEQYF
NA	TRBV5-1	TRBD1	TRBJ1-1	TGCGCCACTCGGACAGGGGGGAACACTGAAGCTTTCTTT	CATRTGGNTEAFF
NA	TRBV5-1	NA	TRBJ2-3	TGCGCCAGCAGCTTGGATCCAGCTTCTAGCACAGATACGCAGTATTTT	CASSLDPASSTDTQYF
NA	TRBV5-6	NA	TRBJ1-6	TGTGCCAGCAGCTTGTATCAGGGGTATTCACCCCTCCACTTT	CASSLYQGYSPLHF
NA	TRBV30	NA	TRBJ1-3	TGTGCCTGGAGTGCCCGGGGGGGAAGCTCTGGAAACACCATATATTTT	CAWSARGGSSGNTIYF
NA	TRBV6-1	NA	TRBJ1-2	TGTGCCAGCAGTGCCCTATTCCGATACGCCGGACAGTATGGCTACACCTTC	CASSALFRYAGQYGYTF
NA	TRBV2	TRBD1	TRBJ2-5	TGTGCCAGCAAACGGACAGGGGGGAAAGAGACCCAGTACTTC	CASKRTGGKETQYF
NA	TRBV7-2	TRBD2	TRBJ2-2	TGTGCCAGCAGCCCCCCTAGCGGGAGGGCCGCCGGGGAGCTGTTTTTT	CASSPPSGRAAGELFF
NA	TRBV7-2	NA	TRBJ1-1	TGTGCCAGCAGCTTAGTAGCGGGGGTCGTAGCGTCCAACACTGAAGCTTTCTTT	CASSLVAGVVASNTEAFF
NA	TRBV19	NA	TRBJ2-3	TGTGCCAGTCGGCGCGGGGTCACAGATACGCAGTATTTT	CASRRGVTDTQYF
NA	TRBV30	NA	TRBJ2-1	TGTGCCTGGAGTGTACAGAGCTCCTACAATGAGCAGTTCTTC	CAWSVQSSYNEQFF
NA	TRBV10-3	NA	TRBJ2-7	TGTGCCATCAGAAGCGCGACAATCTACGAGCAGTACTTC	CAIRSATIYEQYF
NA	TRBV10-3	TRBD2	TRBJ2-1	TGTGCCATCAGTTATAGCGGGAGCTCCTACAATGAGCAGTTCTTC	CAISYSGSSYNEQFF
NA	TRBV4-3	NA	TRBJ2-3	TGCGCCAGCAGCGAAACGGGCGGGGTCCCAGATACGCAGTATTTT	CASSETGGVPDTQYF
NA	TRBV5-5	NA	TRBJ1-3	TGTGCCAGCAGCTGGCTCGCGCACACAAGCTCTGGAAACACCATATATTTT	CASSWLAHTSSGNTIYF
NA	TRBV10-3	NA	TRBJ2-7	TGTGCCACCACTACGGGACTGGACGAGCAGTACTTC	CATTTGLDEQYF
NA	TRBV6-5	TRBD2	TRBJ2-2	TGTGCCACAGGGACTAGGAGGGCCGGGGAGCTGTTTTTT	CATGTRRAGELFF
once	TRBV4-1	NA	TRBJ1-2	TGCGCCAGCAGCCAAGAGTCGGGGGCGTTCAACTATGGCTACACCTTC	CASSQESGAFNYGYTF
once	TRBV18	TRBD1	TRBJ1-1	TGTGCCAGCTCACCAACCTCAGGGGGTAAGGACACTGAAGCTTTCTTT	CASSPTSGGKDTEAFF
NA	TRBV7-2	NA	TRBJ2-2	TGTGCCAGCAGCTCAATAGCTTACACCGGGGAGCTGTTTTTT	CASSSIAYTGELFF
NA	TRBV5-1	NA	TRBJ2-3	TGCGCCAGCAGCACGGGGGACAGCCGCGGGCCGCAGTATTTT	CASSTGDSRGPQYF